The 27 T cell receptor beta chains presented below share a single source sample, sequenced in a study of cytomegalovirus exposure and HLA in healthy donors. 13 Jbeta primers and 60 Vbeta primers were used for the PCR. Libraries were prepared by immunoSEQ multiplex PCR; TCRdb keeps only in-frame clonotypes and omits some of them. The sample lists over 120,000 clones, about 76% occurring once. Sequencing was carried out using PBMCs. These receptors were obtained from a male donor in good health and CMV-seronegative.

The V gene is TRBV11-2, the J gene TRBJ1-2; D might be TRBD1 (6 bases). Germline-derived CDR1 and CDR2 are SGHAT and FQNNGV. This CDR3 comprises 14 residues. Trimming left V 6 bases short and J 3 bases short, with 14 bases between. The CDR3 loop reads CASSRTTGYYGYTF. The CDR3 DNA reads TGTGCCAGCAGTCGGACAACAGGGTACTATGGCTACACCTTC. Full variable domain (missing parts from reference TRBV11-2 and TRBJ1-2): EAGVAQSPRYKIIEKRQSVAFWCNPISGHATLYWYQQILGQGPKLLIQFQNNGVVDDSQLPKDRFSAERLKGVDSTLKIQPAKLEDSAVYLCASSRTTGYYGYTFGSGTRLTVV.

The rearrangement uses TRBV7-2 and TRBJ1-1; tentatively, D is TRBD1 (6 bases). The CDR3 extends over 16 amino acids. V gave up 5 bases and J gave up 1 base, with 17 bases separating them. Germline lookup yields CDR1 SGHTA and CDR2 FQGNSA. The CDR3 protein is CASSPGSGGRNTEAFF. The CDR3 DNA reads as TGTGCCAGCAGCCCTGGAAGCGGGGGCAGGAACACTGAAGCTTTCTTT.

There are a few counts of this clone. The genes are TRBV5-1 and TRBJ2-1; D gene ambiguous. Germline V gene data show CDR1 as SGHRS and CDR2 as YFSETQ. The V gene lost 3 bases and the J gene lost 1 base, with 14 bases spanning the gap. The CDR3 is 16 amino acids. In DNA, the CDR3 is TGCGCCAGCAGCTCCACCGGCTCCGGGTCCTACAATGAGCAGTTCTTC. Protein product: CASSSTGSGSYNEQFF.

V usage is TRBV6-5 and J usage is TRBJ2-2; D is uncertain. Per the germline V gene, CDR1 is MNHEY and CDR2 is SVGAGI. V gave up 2 bases and J gave up 0 bases, with 10 bases separating them. This CDR3 has 16 amino acids. For the CDR3, the DNA is TGTGCCAGCAGTTACAATGGCAGGTCGAACACCGGGGAGCTGTTTTTT. Translation gives CASSYNGRSNTGELFF.

Only one count was recorded for this clone. The chain joins TRBV30 to TRBJ2-2; 11 bases match TRBD1. The CDR3 totals 15 residues. With V trimmed by 3 bases and J by 5 bases, 5 bases remained unmatched. CDR1 is GTSNPN, CDR2 SVGIG, per germline (reference sequence). CDR3 sequence (DNA): TGTGCCTGGAGAGGACAGGGGGCGCAGACCGGGGAGCTGTTTTTT. Translated: CAWRGQGAQTGELFF.

This rearrangement joins TRBV7-3 to TRBJ2-3; D call uncertain. V was trimmed by 1 base and J by 0 bases, leaving 5 bases between them. Germline assignment: CDR1 SGHTA and CDR2 FQGTGA. The length of the CDR3 is 14 residues. For the CDR3, the DNA is TGTGCCAGCAGCTTAATGCAGAGCACAGATACGCAGTATTTT. Translated: CASSLMQSTDTQYF.

The rearrangement uses TRBV19 and TRBJ2-7; 8 bases line up with TRBD1. The CDR3 is made up of 14 amino acids. Per germline, CDR1 LNHDA and CDR2 SQIVND (reference sequence). The V and J ends lost 4 bases and 6 bases, in that order; junction bases with no gene match: 8. CDR3 sequence reads: CASSTLAGGIEQYF. In DNA form, the CDR3 reads TGTGCCAGTAGTACCCTAGCAGGGGGCATCGAGCAGTACTTC.

The chain recombines TRBV7-3 with TRBJ2-3; D not resolved. This CDR3 is 15 amino acids long. CDR1 and CDR2 (germline): SGHTA, FQGTGA. The V gene lost 5 bases and the J gene lost 0 bases, with 12 bases spanning the gap. The CDR3 region has the DNA TGTGCCAGCAGCCCGACTTATACGAGCACAGATACGCAGTATTTT. Protein: CASSPTYTSTDTQYF.

J is TRBJ2-1 and V is TRBV5-1, with 8 bases fitting TRBD2. The CDR3 contains 15 residues. From germline, CDR1 is SGHRS and CDR2 YFSETQ. Trimming at V came to 2 bases and at J to 0 bases, leaving 1 base not matched to a gene. CDR3 sequence reads: CASSFAGGSYNEQFF. The CDR3 nucleotides read TGCGCCAGCAGCTTCGCGGGGGGCTCCTACAATGAGCAGTTCTTC.

This clone was detected a few times. This chain joins TRBV25-1 and TRBJ1-4, with TRBD1 as a possible D gene (5 bases). Germline values: CDR1 MGHDK, CDR2 SYGVNS. The ends were cut back, 10 bases at V and 6 bases at J, with 12 bases in the middle. The CDR3 runs 12 residues. As DNA, the CDR3 is TGTGCCACCGGGACGGGGGATGAAAAACTGTTTTTT. Translation gives CATGTGDEKLFF. The full variable domain, rest sourced from reference TRBV25-1 and TRBJ1-4, is EADIYQTPRYLVIGTGKKITLECSQTMGHDKMYWYQQDPGMELHLIHYSYGVNSTEKGDLSSESTVSRIRTEHFPLTLESARPSHTSQYLCATGTGDEKLFFGSGTQLSVL.

The V call is TRBV13, the J call TRBJ2-1; 11 bases line up with TRBD2. Germline V CDR1 and CDR2: PRHDT, FYEKMQ (reference sequence). Unmatched junction bases numbered 14, after V lost 4 bases and J lost 3 bases. CDR3 length: 19 amino acids. CDR3 residues: CASSSRGSGRAGGYNEQFF. CDR3 DNA: TGTGCCAGCAGCTCCCGTGGTAGCGGGAGGGCCGGGGGCTACAATGAGCAGTTCTTC.

V gene TRBV11-2 combines with J gene TRBJ2-4, with 8 bases identical to TRBD2. V was clipped by 5 bases and J by 6 bases; unmatched bases: 18. The CDR3 runs 18 residues. Germline CDR1 and CDR2: SGHAT and FQNNGV. The CDR3 here is CASSLIPGGGLGRNIQYF. The CDR3, as DNA: TGTGCCAGCAGCCTAATTCCCGGGGGGGGCCTCGGTAGAAACATTCAGTACTTC.

This rearrangement joins TRBV5-6 to TRBJ1-1; D remains unclear. CDR3 length: 14 amino acids. The V gene's germline CDR1 is SGHDT and CDR2 YYEEEE. Deletions cut 0 bases from V and 4 bases from J, with 10 bases between. The CDR3, as DNA: TGTGCCAGCAGCTTGGTGCGAGGGAGCACTGAAGCTTTCTTT. This gives the protein CASSLVRGSTEAFF.

This clone has only one observation. The chain has TRBV7-2 and TRBJ2-3; maybe TRBD2 (7 bases). The length of the CDR3 is 15 residues. The ends were cut back, 4 bases at V and 8 bases at J, with 19 bases in the middle. Germline V CDR1 and CDR2: SGHTA, FQGNSA. CDR3 sequence reads: CASSSGLVGAGTQYF. CDR3 bases: TGTGCCAGCAGCTCAGGACTAGTGGGGGCTGGTACGCAGTATTTT.

The chain has TRBV10-2 and TRBJ2-5, with TRBD1 matching 7 bases. There are 14 residues in the CDR3. Trimming at V came to 6 bases and at J to 1 base, leaving 5 bases not matched to a gene. Germline values: CDR1 WSHSY, CDR2 SAAADI. CDR3 DNA: TGCGCCAGCAGCCCACGGGACAGCCAAGAGACCCAGTACTTC. It codes for CASSPRDSQETQYF.

This clone came up once. The V gene is TRBV6-5, the J gene TRBJ2-7; TRBD2 aligns across 10 bases. In germline, CDR1 is MNHEY, CDR2 SVGAGI. V gave up 7 bases and J gave up 5 bases; unmatched junction bases: 5. The CDR3 length is 13 residues. The CDR3 sequence: CASNGAGGNEQYF. CDR3 sequence (DNA): TGTGCCAGCAATGGAGCGGGGGGGAACGAGCAGTACTTC.

The chain couples TRBV5-6 to TRBJ2-1, with 7 bases lining up with TRBD2. CDR1 SGHDT and CDR2 YYEEEE come from the germline V gene. This CDR3 spans 15 amino acids. Unmatched junction bases numbered 5, after V lost 4 bases and J lost 1 base. CDR3 sequence reads: CASSRTRASYNEQFF. As DNA, the CDR3 is TGTGCCAGCAGCCGGACTAGAGCTTCCTACAATGAGCAGTTCTTC.

The chain carries TRBV4-1 and TRBJ1-1, with 7 bases lining up with TRBD1. The CDR3 runs to 15 residues. Germline values: CDR1 MGHRA, CDR2 YSYEKL. J gave up 5 bases and V 5 bases, and 11 bases lay outside the gene matches. The CDR3 sequence is CASSARQGLGTEAFF. DNA for the CDR3: TGCGCCAGCAGCGCCCGACAGGGATTAGGGACTGAAGCTTTCTTT.

The rearrangement uses TRBV7-2 and TRBJ2-1, with TRBD2 identical over 11 bases. The CDR3 sequence is 15 residues long. Losses at the gene ends were 5 bases for V and 8 bases for J; bases not matched to a gene: 8. The V gene's germline CDR1 is SGHTA and CDR2 FQGNSA. The CDR3 nucleotides are TGTGCCAGCAGCCCAGGAGGTAGCGGGAGGGATGAGCAGTTCTTC. Translated, it gives CASSPGGSGRDEQFF.

A word on this clone: An end of the junction does not agree with germline; a read error may underlie this. The rearrangement joins TRBV10-2 to TRBJ2-6; 7 nucleotides agree with TRBD1. Per the germline V gene, CDR1 is WSHSY and CDR2 is SAAADI. The CDR3 sequence is 13 residues long. The CDR3 DNA sequence: TGCGCCACGGGACAGTCTGGGGCCAACGGCCTGACTTTC. Protein sequence: CATGQSGANGLTF.

The V gene is TRBV5-4, the J gene TRBJ2-1, with a tentative D call TRBD1 (5 bases). V lost 1 base and J 2 bases, leaving 13 bases between the germline ends. CDR1 is SGHNT, CDR2 YYREEE, per germline (reference sequence). CDR3 length equals 16 residues. CDR3 nucleotide sequence: TGTGCCAGCAGCTTGCCGGACACGAACCCCTACAATGAGCAGTTCTTC. Protein: CASSLPDTNPYNEQFF.

The chain recombines TRBV5-1 with TRBJ2-1; 12 nucleotides agree with TRBD2. V trimming: 0 bases; J trimming: 8 bases; junction bases outside the gene matches: 3. CDR1 is SGHRS and CDR2 is YFSETQ in the germline V gene. CDR3 length equals 15 residues. The CDR3 sequence is CASSLGLAGDDEQFF. The CDR3 coding sequence is TGCGCCAGCAGCTTGGGACTAGCGGGAGACGATGAGCAGTTCTTC.

This clone showed up just a few times. The chain links TRBV10-3 to TRBJ1-3; no reliable D call. CDR1 is ENHRY, CDR2 SYGVKD, per germline. The CDR3 spans 13 residues. V gave up 7 bases and J gave up 3 bases, with 10 bases separating them. CDR3 region: CAIISVFGNTIYF. The CDR3 region has the DNA TGTGCCATCATCAGCGTATTTGGAAACACCATATATTTT.

The V and J genes are TRBV7-3 and TRBJ1-1; 9 bases fit TRBD1. There are 13 residues in the CDR3. The germline V gene encodes CDR1 SGHTA and CDR2 FQGTGA. The ends lost 4 bases at V and 7 bases at J; junction bases unmatched: 4. The CDR3 loop reads CASSSGTGREAFF. The CDR3 DNA reads as TGTGCCAGCAGCTCCGGGACAGGGCGTGAAGCTTTCTTT.

The chain recombines TRBV5-4 with TRBJ2-5; TRBD2 aligns across 12 bases. The CDR3 is made up of 14 amino acids. J was trimmed by 5 bases and V by 4 bases; bases with no gene match: 3. Looked up from germline, CDR1 is SGHNT and CDR2 is YYREEE (reference sequence). The CDR3 loop is CASSVLAGGETQYF. The CDR3 nucleotides are TGTGCCAGCAGCGTTCTAGCGGGAGGGGAGACCCAGTACTTC. Full variable domain (outside the CDR3, taken from reference TRBV5-4 and TRBJ2-5): ETGVTQSPTHLIKTRGQQVTLRCSSQSGHNTVSWYQQALGQGPQFIFQYYREEENGRGNFPPRFSGLQFPNYSSELNVNALELDDSALYLCASSVLAGGETQYFGPGTRLLVL.

V usage is TRBV11-2 and J usage is TRBJ2-5; 8 bases align to TRBD2. The tail of the sequence fits TRBJ2-7 better, so the J call may be wrong. The CDR3 runs 16 residues. The germline CDR1 and CDR2 sequences are SGHAT and FQNNGV. CDR3 in amino acids: CASSPVAGLGLYEQYF. The DNA of the CDR3 is TGTGCCAGCAGCCCCGTAGCGGGACTAGGCTTATACGAGCAGTACTTC.

CDR3 residues: CASSVSVGTDTQYF. CDR3 nucleotide sequence: TGTGCCAGTTCAGTGAGTGTAGGCACAGATACGCAGTATTTT. This chain uses TRBV18 with TRBJ2-3; D uncertain. The CDR3 has 14 residues. Germline V gene lookup returns CDR1 KGHSH and CDR2 LQKENI. V lost 9 bases and J lost 1, with 14 bases in between.